This section outlines one T cell receptor (beta chain) sequence together with its context. The V end was cut by 1 base, the J end by 4 bases, with 10 bases between. The CDR3 is 13 residues long. CDR1 and CDR2 (germline): GTSNPN, SVGIG (reference sequence). TCRdb keeps only in-frame clones here, not all; method: immunoSEQ multiplex PCR. This table holds nearly 45,000 clones, around 83% found once. This entry is derived from a study of T cell clones after liver transplantation. This chain joins TRBV30 and TRBJ1-2, with D tentatively TRBD1 (6 bases). The sample consisted of CD4+ T cells from blood, taken 24 months after liver transplant. This receptor was taken from a human patient who received a liver transplant. A subset of T cells may come from the graft donor. CDR3 coding DNA: TGTGCCTGGAGTGAAGACAGGATCTATGGCTACACCTTC. Its translation: CAWSEDRIYGYTF.